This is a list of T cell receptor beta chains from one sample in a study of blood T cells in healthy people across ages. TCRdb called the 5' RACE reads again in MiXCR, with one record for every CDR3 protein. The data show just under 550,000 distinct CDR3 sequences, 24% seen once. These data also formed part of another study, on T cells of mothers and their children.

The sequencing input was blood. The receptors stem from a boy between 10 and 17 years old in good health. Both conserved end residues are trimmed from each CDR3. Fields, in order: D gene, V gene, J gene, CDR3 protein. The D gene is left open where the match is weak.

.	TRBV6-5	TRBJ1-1	ASSYRVEGSEAF
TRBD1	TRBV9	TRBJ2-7	ASSQMDRGFEQY
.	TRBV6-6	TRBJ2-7	ASSYSNLPYEQY
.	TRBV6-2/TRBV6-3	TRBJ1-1	ASSPQWTYMNTEAF
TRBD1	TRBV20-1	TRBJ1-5	SARRGTGYQPQH
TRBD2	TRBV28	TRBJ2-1	ASSWSTSGPPTSYNEQF
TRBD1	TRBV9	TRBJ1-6	ASQPGGSYNSPLH
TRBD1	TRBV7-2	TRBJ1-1	ASSDRGNTEAF
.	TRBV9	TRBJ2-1	ASSARGNEQF
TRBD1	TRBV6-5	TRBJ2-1	ASSYHMTGVVDEQF
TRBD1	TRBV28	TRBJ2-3	ASSYTGATDTQY
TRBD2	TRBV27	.	ASSLSPGGPYEQY
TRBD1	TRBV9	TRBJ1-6	ASSPGQGSAPLH
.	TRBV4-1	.	ASRDLGRNYEQY
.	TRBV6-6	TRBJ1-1	ASSYSTWADTEAF
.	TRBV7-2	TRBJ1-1	ASSLVGVPEAF
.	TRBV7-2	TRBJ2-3	ASTPGSRSTDTQY
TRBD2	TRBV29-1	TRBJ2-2	SFSGGTTGELF
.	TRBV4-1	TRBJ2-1	ASSQGRGGYNEQF
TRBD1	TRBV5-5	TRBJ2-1	ASSVDRAHEQF
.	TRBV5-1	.	ASSGGVRQSGMDEQY
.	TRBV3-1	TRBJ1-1	ASSRLTEAF
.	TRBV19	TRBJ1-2	ASKWRQYYGYT
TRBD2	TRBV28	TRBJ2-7	ASSFPLTSGNEQY